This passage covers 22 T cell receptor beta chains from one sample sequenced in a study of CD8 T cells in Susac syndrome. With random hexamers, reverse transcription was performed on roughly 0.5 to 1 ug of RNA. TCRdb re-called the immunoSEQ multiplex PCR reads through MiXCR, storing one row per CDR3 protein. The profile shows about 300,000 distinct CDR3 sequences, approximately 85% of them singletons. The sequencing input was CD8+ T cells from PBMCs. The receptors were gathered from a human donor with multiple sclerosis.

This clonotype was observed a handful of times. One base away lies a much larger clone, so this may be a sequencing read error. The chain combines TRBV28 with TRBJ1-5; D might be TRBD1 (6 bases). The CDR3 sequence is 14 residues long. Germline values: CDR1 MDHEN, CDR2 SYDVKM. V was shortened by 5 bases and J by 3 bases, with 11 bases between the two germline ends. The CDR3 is CASSPDSHNQPQHF. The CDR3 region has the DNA TGTGCCAGCAGTCCGGACAGCCACAATCAGCCCCAGCATTTT.

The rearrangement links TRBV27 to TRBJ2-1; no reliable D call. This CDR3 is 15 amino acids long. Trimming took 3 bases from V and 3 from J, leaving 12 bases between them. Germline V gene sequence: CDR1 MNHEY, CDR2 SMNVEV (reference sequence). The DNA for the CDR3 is TGTGCCAGCAGTTTTATGAGACAAGACTACAATGAGCAGTTCTTC. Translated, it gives CASSFMRQDYNEQFF.

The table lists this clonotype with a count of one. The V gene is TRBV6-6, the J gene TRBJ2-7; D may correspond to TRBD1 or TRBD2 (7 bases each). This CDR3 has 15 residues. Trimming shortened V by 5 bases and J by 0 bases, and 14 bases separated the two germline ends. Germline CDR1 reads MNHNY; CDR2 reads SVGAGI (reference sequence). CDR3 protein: CASSDQGGDSYEQYF. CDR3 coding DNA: TGTGCCAGCAGTGACCAGGGGGGGGACTCCTACGAGCAGTACTTC.

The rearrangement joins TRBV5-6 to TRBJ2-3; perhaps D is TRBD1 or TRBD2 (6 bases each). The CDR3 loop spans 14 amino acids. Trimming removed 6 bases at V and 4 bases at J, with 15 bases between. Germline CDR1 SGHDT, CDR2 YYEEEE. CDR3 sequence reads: CASTPSGEADTQYF. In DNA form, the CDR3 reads TGTGCCAGCACTCCGTCAGGGGAGGCAGATACGCAGTATTTT.

CDR3 region: CASSYTVYQPQHF. DNA for the CDR3: TGTGCCAGCAGTTATACGGTGTACCAGCCCCAGCATTTT. The V call is TRBV6-2 or TRBV6-3, the J call TRBJ1-5, with D unresolved. The CDR3 covers 13 residues. V lost 3 bases to trimming and J lost 7 bases, with 10 bases between them. Germline V gene sequence: CDR1 MNHEY, CDR2 SVGEGT.

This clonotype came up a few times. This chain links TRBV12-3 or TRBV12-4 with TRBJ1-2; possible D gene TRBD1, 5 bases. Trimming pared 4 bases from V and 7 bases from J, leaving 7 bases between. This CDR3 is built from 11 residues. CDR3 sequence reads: CASSSGGGYTF. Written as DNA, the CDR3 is TGTGCCAGCAGTTCTGGGGGTGGCTACACCTTC.

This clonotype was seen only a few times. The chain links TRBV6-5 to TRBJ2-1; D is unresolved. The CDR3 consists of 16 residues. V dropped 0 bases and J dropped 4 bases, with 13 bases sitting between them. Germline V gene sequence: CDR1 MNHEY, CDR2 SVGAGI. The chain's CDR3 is CASSYSTSVTYNEQFF. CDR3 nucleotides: TGTGCCAGCAGTTACTCGACCAGCGTCACATACAATGAGCAGTTCTTC.

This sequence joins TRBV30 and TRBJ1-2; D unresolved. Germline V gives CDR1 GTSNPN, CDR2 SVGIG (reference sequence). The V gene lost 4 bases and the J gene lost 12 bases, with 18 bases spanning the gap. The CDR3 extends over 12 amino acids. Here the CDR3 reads CAWISHSPADTF. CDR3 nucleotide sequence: TGTGCCTGGATTTCCCACAGTCCTGCGGACACCTTC.

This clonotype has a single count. The CDR3 reads CSARDPGDSFTDTQYF. CDR3 nucleotides: TGCAGTGCTAGAGATCCGGGGGACAGCTTCACAGATACGCAGTATTTT. This chain joins TRBV20-1 and TRBJ2-3, with TRBD1 as a possible D gene (7 bases). Germline V gene lookup returns CDR1 DFQATT and CDR2 SNEGSKA (reference sequence). There are 16 residues in the CDR3. V lost 0 bases, J lost 2 bases, and 15 bases lay in between.

CDR3 protein: CASSPSGISYNEQFF. DNA of the CDR3: TGTGCCAGCAGTCCCAGCGGGATATCCTACAATGAGCAGTTCTTC. The rearrangement links TRBV6-1 to TRBJ2-1, with 7 bases matching TRBD2. The CDR3 consists of 15 residues. CDR1 and CDR2 from the germline V gene are MNHNS and SASEGT. The J segment lost 1 base and the V segment lost 5 bases, leaving 5 bases of the junction unmatched.

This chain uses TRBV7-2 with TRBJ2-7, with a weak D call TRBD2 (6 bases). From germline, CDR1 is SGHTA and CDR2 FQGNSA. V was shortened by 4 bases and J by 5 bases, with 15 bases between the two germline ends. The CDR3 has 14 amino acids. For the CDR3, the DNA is TGTGCCAGCAGCTCGGGACTCACCCTCAACGAGCAGTACTTC. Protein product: CASSSGLTLNEQYF.

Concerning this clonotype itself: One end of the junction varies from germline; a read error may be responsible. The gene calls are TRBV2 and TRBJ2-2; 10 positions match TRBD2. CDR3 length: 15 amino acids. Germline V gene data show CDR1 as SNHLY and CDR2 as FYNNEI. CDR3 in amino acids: CAGSPGTSVTGELFF. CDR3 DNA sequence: TGTGCCGGCAGTCCCGGGACTAGCGTTACCGGGGAGCTGTTTTTT.

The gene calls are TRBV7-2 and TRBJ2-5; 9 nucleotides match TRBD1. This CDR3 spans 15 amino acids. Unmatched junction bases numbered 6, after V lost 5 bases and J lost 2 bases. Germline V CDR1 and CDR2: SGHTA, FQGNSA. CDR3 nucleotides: TGTGCCAGCAGCGACGCGACAGGGGGTCAAGAGACCCAGTACTTC. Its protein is CASSDATGGQETQYF. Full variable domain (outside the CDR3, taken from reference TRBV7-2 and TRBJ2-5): GAGVSQSPSNKVTEKGKDVELRCDPISGHTALYWYRQSLGQGLEFLIYFQGNSAPDKSGLPSDRFSAERTGGSVSTLTIQRTQQEDSAVYLCASSDATGGQETQYFGPGTRLLVL.

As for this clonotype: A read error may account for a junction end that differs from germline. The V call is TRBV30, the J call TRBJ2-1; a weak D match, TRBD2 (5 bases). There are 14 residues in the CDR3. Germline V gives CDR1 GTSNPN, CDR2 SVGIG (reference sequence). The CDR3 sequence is CTWSVALGGLMQFF. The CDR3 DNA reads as TGTACCTGGAGTGTAGCGCTCGGAGGTCTAATGCAGTTCTTC.

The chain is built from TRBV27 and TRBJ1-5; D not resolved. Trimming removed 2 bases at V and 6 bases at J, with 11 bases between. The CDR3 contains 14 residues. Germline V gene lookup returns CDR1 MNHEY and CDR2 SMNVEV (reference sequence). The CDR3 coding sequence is TGTGCCAGCAGTTTAGGGCAAGAGGGTCAGCCCCAGCATTTT. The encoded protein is CASSLGQEGQPQHF.

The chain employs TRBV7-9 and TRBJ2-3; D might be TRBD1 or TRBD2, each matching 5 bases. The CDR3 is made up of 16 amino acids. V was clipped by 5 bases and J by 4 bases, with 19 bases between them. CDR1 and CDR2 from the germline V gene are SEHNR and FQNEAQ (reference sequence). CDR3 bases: TGTGCCAGCAGCCCTATGTCGGGGCAGCGACCAGATACGCAGTATTTT. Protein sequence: CASSPMSGQRPDTQYF.

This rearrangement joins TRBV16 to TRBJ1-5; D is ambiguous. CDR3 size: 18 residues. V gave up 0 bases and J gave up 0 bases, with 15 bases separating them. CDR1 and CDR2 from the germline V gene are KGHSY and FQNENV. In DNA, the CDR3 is TGTGCCAGCAGCCAATCCCCCGGGTTTGGTTATAGCAATCAGCCCCAGCATTTT. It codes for CASSQSPGFGYSNQPQHF.

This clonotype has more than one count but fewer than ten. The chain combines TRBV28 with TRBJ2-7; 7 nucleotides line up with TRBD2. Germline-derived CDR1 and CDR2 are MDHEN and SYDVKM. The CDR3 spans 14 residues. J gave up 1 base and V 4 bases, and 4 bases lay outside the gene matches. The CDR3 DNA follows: TGTGCCAGCAGTTCTTCTAGCGGATCCTACGAGCAGTACTTC. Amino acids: CASSSSSGSYEQYF.

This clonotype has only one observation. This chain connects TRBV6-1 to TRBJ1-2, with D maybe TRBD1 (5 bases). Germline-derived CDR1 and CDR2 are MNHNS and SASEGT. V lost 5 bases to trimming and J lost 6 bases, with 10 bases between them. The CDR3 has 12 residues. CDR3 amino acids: CASSQGIDGYTF. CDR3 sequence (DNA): TGTGCCAGCAGTCAGGGTATTGATGGCTACACCTTC.

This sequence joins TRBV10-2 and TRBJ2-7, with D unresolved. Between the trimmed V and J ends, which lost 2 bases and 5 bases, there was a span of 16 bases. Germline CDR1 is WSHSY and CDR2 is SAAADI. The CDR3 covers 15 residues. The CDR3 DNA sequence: TGCGCCAGCAGTGAGCGCAGAAGGGTCGCTCACGAGCAGTACTTC. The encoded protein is CASSERRRVAHEQYF.

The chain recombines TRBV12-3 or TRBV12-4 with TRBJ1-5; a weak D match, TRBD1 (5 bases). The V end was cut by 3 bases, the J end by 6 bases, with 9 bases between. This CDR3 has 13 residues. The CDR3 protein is CASSFEGTQPQHF. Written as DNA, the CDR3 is TGTGCCAGCAGTTTTGAAGGGACTCAGCCCCAGCATTTT.

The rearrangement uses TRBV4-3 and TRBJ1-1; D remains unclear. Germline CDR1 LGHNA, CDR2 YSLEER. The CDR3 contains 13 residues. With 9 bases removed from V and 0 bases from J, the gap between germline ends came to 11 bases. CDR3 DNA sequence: TGCGCCAGTTCGTCGATCTTGAACACTGAAGCTTTCTTT. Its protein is CASSSILNTEAFF.